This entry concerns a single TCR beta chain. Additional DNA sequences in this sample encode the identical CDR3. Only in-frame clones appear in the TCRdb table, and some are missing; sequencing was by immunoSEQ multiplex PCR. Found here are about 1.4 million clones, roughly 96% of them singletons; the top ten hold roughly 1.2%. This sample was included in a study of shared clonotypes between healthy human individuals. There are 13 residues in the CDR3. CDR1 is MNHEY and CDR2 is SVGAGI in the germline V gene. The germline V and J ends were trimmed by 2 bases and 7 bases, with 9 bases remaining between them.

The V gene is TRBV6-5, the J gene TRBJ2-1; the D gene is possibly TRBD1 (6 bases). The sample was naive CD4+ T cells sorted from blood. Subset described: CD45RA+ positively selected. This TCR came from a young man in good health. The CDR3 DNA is TGTGCCAGCAGTTACCTCAGGGGAAATGAGCAGTTCTTC. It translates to CASSYLRGNEQFF.